The 11 T cell receptor beta chains below all came from one sample that was sequenced in a study of human T cells and chemical hapten exposure. TCRdb recomputed calls from the RACE reads with MiXCR, one row per CDR3 protein. The sample lists some 120,000 distinct CDR3 sequences, about 12% seen once, with about 1.4% in the top ten. The time point was: patch test 1, 2 weeks after DPC sensitization. Specified treatment: therapeutic diphenylcyclopropenone sensitization with weekly scalp DPC. Source: whole blood, taken in connection with sensitization to the hapten diphenylcyclopropenone (DPC). The source of these receptors is a woman between 45 and 60 years old with alopecia areata. Some clones in this sample may be carry-over from other donors' samples.

The rearrangement joins TRBV28 to TRBJ1-6; D not resolved. This CDR3 is 12 amino acids long. Germline CDR1 MDHEN, CDR2 SYDVKM. Trimming pared 2 bases from V and 8 bases from J, leaving 4 bases between. This chain's CDR3 is CASSLQYSPLHF. Written as DNA, the CDR3 is TGTGCCAGCAGTTTACAATATTCACCCCTCCACTTT.

This clonotype was counted between two and nine times. The rearrangement uses TRBV28 and TRBJ2-7; 9 bases fit TRBD1. The CDR3 has 12 amino acids. With V trimmed by 5 bases and J by 8 bases, 4 bases remained unmatched. The germline CDR1 and CDR2 sequences are MDHEN and SYDVKM. The CDR3 nucleotides read TGTGCCAGCAGTGAAGGGACAGGGAAGCAGTACTTC. It encodes CASSEGTGKQYF.

In its sample, this clonotype was seen many times. The rearrangement links TRBV28 to TRBJ2-5; TRBD2 matches at 9 bases. V gave up 6 bases and J gave up 1 base; unmatched junction bases: 21. The germline V gene encodes CDR1 MDHEN and CDR2 SYDVKM. This CDR3 has 20 amino acids. CDR3 amino acids: CASRAVLGGRALVAQETQYF. The CDR3 region has the DNA TGTGCCAGCAGGGCGGTCCTGGGCGGGAGGGCCTTAGTAGCCCAAGAGACCCAGTACTTC.

This clonotype was counted many times. The J gene is TRBJ1-1, the V gene TRBV7-9; tentatively, D is TRBD1 (5 bases). The CDR3 length is 13 residues. CDR1 is SEHNR, CDR2 FQNEAQ, per germline (reference sequence). The V gene lost 6 bases and the J gene lost 0 bases, with 8 bases spanning the gap. CDR3 residues: CASSGGVNTEAFF. The CDR3 DNA sequence: TGTGCCAGCAGTGGGGGGGTGAACACTGAAGCTTTCTTT.

A few counts support this clonotype. CDR3 nucleotide sequence: TGTGCCAGCAGTCCCCAGGGACAGGGGCGGACTGAAGCTTTCTTT. As protein: CASSPQGQGRTEAFF. The chain has TRBV12-3 or TRBV12-4 and TRBJ1-1; 10 bases agree with TRBD1. The ends lost 5 bases at V and 5 bases at J; junction bases unmatched: 8. This CDR3 has 15 residues.

Concerning this clonotype itself: At one of its ends the junction is not consistent with the germline gene, which may arise from a read error. V is TRBV20-1 and J is TRBJ1-4, with unresolved D. Germline V gives CDR1 DFQATT, CDR2 SNEGSKA (reference sequence). This CDR3 region has 13 residues. Written as DNA, the CDR3 is TGCAGTGCTAGGTGGGGAACTAATGAAAAACTGTTATTT. Amino acids: CSARWGTNEKLLF.

In its sample, this clonotype was seen many times. The CDR3 DNA reads as TGCGCCAGCTCCCTGCAGGGGGCCGCGGAGACCCAGTACTTC. It translates to CASSLQGAAETQYF. The rearrangement links TRBV10-1 to TRBJ2-5; TRBD1 aligns across 8 bases. This CDR3 contains 14 residues. The J segment lost 5 bases and the V segment lost 8 bases, leaving 10 bases of the junction unmatched. Germline CDR1 and CDR2: WNHNN and SYGVQD (reference sequence).

V is TRBV28 and J is TRBJ2-3; D might be TRBD1 (6 bases). Trimming shortened V by 6 bases and J by 1 base, and 14 bases separated the two germline ends. Germline CDR1 is MDHEN and CDR2 is SYDVKM. CDR3 length: 15 residues. The CDR3 DNA sequence: TGTGCCAGCAGAAAAGGACAGCTTCGCACAGATACGCAGTATTTT. It translates to CASRKGQLRTDTQYF.

V is TRBV7-2 and J is TRBJ1-5; no firm D call. Germline V lookup: CDR1 SGHTA, CDR2 FQGNSA. The CDR3 contains 15 residues. V lost 6 bases, J lost 0 bases, and 12 bases lay in between. The CDR3 bases are TGTGCCAGCAGGATAGGGCAAAATAGCAATCAGCCCCAGCATTTT. It encodes CASRIGQNSNQPQHF.

The sample holds many counts of this clonotype. This rearrangement joins TRBV20-1 to TRBJ1-1, with unresolved D. The CDR3 runs 11 residues. Germline CDR1 DFQATT, CDR2 SNEGSKA (reference sequence). CDR3 amino acids: CSPTRNTEAFF. The CDR3 DNA reads TGCAGCCCAACACGGAACACTGAAGCTTTCTTT.

The chain has TRBV7-6 and TRBJ1-1; 9 bases are shared with TRBD1. This CDR3 has 17 residues. The germline V gene has CDR1 SGHVS and CDR2 FNYEAQ. The trim removed 4 bases at V and 2 bases at J, leaving 11 bases unmatched. The CDR3 DNA is TGTGCCAGCAGCTCAGGGACAGGGCGCGGAAAAAACACTGAAGCTTTCTTT. Translating gives CASSSGTGRGKNTEAFF.